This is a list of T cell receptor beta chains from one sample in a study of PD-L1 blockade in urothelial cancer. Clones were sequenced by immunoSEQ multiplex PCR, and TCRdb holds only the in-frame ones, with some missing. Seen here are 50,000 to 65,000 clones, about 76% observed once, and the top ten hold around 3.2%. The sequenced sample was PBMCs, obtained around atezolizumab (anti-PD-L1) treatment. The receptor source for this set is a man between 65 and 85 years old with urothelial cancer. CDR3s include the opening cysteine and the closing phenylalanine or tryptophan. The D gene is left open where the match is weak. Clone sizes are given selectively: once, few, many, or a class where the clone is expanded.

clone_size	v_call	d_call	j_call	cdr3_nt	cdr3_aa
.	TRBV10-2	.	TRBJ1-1	TGCGCCAGCAGTGTGGGAGGGATCACTGAAGCTTTCTTT	CASSVGGITEAFF
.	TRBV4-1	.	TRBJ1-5	TGCGCCAGCAGCCCCGGGAAATTCAATCAGCCCCAGCATTTT	CASSPGKFNQPQHF
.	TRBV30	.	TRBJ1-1	TGTGCCTGGAGCCTAGAAACGGAGAACACTGAAGCTTTCTTT	CAWSLETENTEAFF
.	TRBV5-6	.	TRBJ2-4	TGTGCCAGCAGCTTGGCAATTTCCCCAAACATTCAGTACTTC	CASSLAISPNIQYF
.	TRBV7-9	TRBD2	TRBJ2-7	TGTGCCAGCAGCTTAGGCCGGTGGGGGGGGAATTCAGGGTTACCGCAGTACTTC	CASSLGRWGGNSGLPQYF
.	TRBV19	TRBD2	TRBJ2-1	TGTGCCAGTAGTATCCAACGGACTAGCCCGCTGGGGAATGAGCAGTTCTTC	CASSIQRTSPLGNEQFF
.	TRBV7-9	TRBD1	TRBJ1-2	TGTGCCAGCAGCCTGGGACAGCCCGGTCGTGGCTACACCTTC	CASSLGQPGRGYTF
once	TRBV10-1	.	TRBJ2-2	TGCGCCAGCAGCGGGTCCAGGGCCGGGGAGCTGTTTTTT	CASSGSRAGELFF
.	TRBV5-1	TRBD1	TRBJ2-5	TGCGCCAGCAGCCCGGGACAGGGAGGAGAGACCCAGTACTTC	CASSPGQGGETQYF
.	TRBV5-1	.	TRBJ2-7	TGCGCCAGCAGCTTGTTTGTCGGGTCGTCCTACGAGCAGTACTTC	CASSLFVGSSYEQYF
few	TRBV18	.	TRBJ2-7	TGTGCCAGCTCACCTCGGACAGCGTCCACCTACGAGCAGTACTTC	CASSPRTASTYEQYF
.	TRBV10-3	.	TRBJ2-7	TGTGCCATCGCATTCCGGGGACTTGAGCCCTCTTACGAGCAGTACTTC	CAIAFRGLEPSYEQYF
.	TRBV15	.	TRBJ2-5	TGTGCCACCAGCAGATCCCCGGGACTGGGGGGAGAGACCCAGTACTTC	CATSRSPGLGGETQYF
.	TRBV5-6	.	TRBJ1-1	TGTGCCAGCAGCTTTGGGGCACGGCCGACTGAAGCTTTCTTT	CASSFGARPTEAFF
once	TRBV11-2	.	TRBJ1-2	TGTGCCAGCAGCTCTATCGGACGCGGGCCAGGTGGCTACACCTTC	CASSSIGRGPGGYTF
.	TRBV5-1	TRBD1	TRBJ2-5	TGCGCCAGCAGTCAGGACAGGGTTGAGACCCAGTACTTC	CASSQDRVETQYF
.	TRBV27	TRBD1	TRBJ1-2	TGTGCCAGCAGTTTGGGGGACAGGGCCCACGGCTACACCTTC	CASSLGDRAHGYTF